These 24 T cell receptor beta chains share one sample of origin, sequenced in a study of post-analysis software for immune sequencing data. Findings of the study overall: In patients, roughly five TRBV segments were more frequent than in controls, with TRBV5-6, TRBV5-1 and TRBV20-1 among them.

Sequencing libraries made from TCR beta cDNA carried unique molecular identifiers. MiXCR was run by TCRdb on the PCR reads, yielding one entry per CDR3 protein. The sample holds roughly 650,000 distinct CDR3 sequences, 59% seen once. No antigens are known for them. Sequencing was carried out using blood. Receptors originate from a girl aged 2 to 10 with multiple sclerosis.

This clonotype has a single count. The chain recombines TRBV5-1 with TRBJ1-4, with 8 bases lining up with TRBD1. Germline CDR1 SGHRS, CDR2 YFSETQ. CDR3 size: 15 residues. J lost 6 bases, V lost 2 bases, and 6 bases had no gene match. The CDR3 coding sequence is TGCGCCAGCAGCTTCGGACAGGGCACTTATGAAAAACTGTTTTTT. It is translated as CASSFGQGTYEKLFF. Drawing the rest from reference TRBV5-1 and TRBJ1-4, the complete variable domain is KAGVTQTPRYLIKTRGQQVTLSCSPISGHRSVSWYQQTPGQGLQFLFEYFSETQRNKGNFPGRFSGRQFSNSRSEMNVSTLELGDSALYLCASSFGQGTYEKLFFGSGTQLSVL.

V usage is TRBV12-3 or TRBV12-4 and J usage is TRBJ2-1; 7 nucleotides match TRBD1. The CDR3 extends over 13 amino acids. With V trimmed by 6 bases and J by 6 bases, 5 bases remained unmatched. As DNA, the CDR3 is TGTGCCAGCAGGTCCGGGACAGCCAATGAGCAGTTCTTC. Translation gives CASRSGTANEQFF.

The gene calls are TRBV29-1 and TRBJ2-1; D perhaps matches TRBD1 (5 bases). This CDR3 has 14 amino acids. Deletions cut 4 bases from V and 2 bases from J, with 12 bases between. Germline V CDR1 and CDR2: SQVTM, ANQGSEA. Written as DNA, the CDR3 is TGCAGCGTTGTGTATCAGGGTACCTACAATGAGCAGTTCTTC. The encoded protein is CSVVYQGTYNEQFF.

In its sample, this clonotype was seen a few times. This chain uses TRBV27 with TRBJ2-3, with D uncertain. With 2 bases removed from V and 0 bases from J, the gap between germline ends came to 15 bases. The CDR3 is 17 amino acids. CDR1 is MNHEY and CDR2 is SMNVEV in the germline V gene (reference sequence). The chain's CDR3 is CASSLLLNSISTDTQYF. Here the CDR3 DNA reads TGTGCCAGCAGTTTACTCCTCAACAGTATTAGCACAGATACGCAGTATTTT.

The CDR3: CSADVFSAGSYYGYTF. In DNA form, the CDR3 reads TGCAGCGCTGATGTCTTTTCGGCAGGGAGCTATTATGGCTACACCTTC. The chain uses TRBV29-1 and TRBJ1-2; weak D call: TRBD1 (5 bases). CDR1 and CDR2 from the germline V gene are SQVTM and ANQGSEA. With 7 bases removed from V and 5 bases from J, the gap between germline ends came to 26 bases. The CDR3 runs to 16 residues.

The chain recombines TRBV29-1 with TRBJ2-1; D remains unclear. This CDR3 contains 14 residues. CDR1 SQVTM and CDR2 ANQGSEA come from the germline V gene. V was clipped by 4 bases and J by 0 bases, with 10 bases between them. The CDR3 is CSVVTESSYNEQFF. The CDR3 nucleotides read TGCAGCGTTGTCACGGAGAGCTCCTACAATGAGCAGTTCTTC.

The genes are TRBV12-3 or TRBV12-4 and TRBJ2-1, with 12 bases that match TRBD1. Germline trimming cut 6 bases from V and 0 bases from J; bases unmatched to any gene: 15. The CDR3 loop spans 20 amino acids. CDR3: CASRSSRGQGATGSYNEQFF. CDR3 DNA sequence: TGTGCCAGCAGATCAAGTCGGGGACAGGGGGCAACCGGCTCCTACAATGAGCAGTTCTTC.

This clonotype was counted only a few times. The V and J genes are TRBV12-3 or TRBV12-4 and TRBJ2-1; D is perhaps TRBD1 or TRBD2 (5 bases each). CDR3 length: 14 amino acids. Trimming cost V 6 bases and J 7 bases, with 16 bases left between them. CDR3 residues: CASSDSPGGNEQFF. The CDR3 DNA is TGTGCCAGCAGCGACTCCCCTGGGGGTAATGAGCAGTTCTTC.

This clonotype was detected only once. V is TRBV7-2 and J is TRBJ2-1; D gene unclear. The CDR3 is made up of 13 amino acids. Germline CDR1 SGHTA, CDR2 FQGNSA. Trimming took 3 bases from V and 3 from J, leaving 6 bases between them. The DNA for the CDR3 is TGTGCCAGCAGCTTTTACGGCTACAATGAGCAGTTCTTC. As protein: CASSFYGYNEQFF.

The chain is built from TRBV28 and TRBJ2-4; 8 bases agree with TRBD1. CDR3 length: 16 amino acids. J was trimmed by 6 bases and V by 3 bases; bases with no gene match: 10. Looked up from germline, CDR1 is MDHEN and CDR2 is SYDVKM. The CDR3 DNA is TGTGCCAGCAGTTTGCGTGCAGGGGGCGCTTTAAACATTCAGTACTTC. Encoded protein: CASSLRAGGALNIQYF.

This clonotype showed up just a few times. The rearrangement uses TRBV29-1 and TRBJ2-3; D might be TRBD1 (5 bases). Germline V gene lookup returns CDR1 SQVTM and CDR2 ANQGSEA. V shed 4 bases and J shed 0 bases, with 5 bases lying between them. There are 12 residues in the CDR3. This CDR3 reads CSVGQSTDTQYF. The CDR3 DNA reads TGCAGCGTTGGACAGAGCACAGATACGCAGTATTTT.

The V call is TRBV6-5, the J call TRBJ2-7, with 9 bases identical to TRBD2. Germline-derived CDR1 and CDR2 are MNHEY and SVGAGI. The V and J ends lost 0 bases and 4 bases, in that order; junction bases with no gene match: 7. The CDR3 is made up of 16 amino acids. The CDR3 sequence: CASSYSASGIPYEQYF. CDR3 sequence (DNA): TGTGCCAGCAGTTACTCGGCTAGCGGGATCCCATACGAGCAGTACTTC.

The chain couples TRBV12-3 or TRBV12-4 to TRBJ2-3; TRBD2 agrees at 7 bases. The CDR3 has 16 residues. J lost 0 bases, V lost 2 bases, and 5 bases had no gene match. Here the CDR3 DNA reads TGTGCCAGCAGTTTAATGGGGGGGATTAGCACAGATACGCAGTATTTT. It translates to CASSLMGGISTDTQYF.

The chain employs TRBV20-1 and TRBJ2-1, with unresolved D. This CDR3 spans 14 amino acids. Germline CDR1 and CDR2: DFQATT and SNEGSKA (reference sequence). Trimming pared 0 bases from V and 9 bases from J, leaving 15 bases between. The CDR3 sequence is CSARDRRGYGEQFF. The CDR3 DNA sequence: TGCAGTGCTAGAGATCGCCGCGGTTACGGTGAGCAGTTCTTC.

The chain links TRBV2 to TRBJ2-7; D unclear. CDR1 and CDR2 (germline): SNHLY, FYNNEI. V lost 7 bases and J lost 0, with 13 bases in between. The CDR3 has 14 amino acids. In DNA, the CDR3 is TGTGCCAGCACCCAAGGAACAGCCTCCTACGAGCAGTACTTC. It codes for CASTQGTASYEQYF. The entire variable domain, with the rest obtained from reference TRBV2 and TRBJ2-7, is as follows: EPEVTQTPSHQVTQMGQEVILRCVPISNHLYFYWYRQILGQKVEFLVSFYNNEISEKSEIFDDQFSVERPDGSNFTLKIRSTKLEDSAMYFCASTQGTASYEQYFGPGTRLTVT.

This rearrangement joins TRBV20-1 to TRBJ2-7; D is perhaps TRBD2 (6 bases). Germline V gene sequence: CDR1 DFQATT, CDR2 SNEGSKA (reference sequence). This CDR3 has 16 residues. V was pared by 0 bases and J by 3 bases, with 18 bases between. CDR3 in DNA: TGCAGTGCTAGAGATCTAGGACGGCTAGCGATCTACGAGCAGTACTTC. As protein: CSARDLGRLAIYEQYF.

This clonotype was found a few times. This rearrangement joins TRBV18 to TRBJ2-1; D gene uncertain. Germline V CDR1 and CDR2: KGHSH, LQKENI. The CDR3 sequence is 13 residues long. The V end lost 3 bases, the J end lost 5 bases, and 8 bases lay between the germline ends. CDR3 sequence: CASSPAAHNEQFF. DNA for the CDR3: TGTGCCAGCTCACCGGCAGCTCACAATGAGCAGTTCTTC.

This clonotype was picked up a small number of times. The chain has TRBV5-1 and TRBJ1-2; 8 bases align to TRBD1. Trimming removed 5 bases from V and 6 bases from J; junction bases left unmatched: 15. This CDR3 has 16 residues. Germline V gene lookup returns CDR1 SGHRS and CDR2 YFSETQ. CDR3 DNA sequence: TGCGCCAGCAGTTCATCTCCGGGACAGGTCGTGGATGGCTACACCTTC. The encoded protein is CASSSSPGQVVDGYTF.

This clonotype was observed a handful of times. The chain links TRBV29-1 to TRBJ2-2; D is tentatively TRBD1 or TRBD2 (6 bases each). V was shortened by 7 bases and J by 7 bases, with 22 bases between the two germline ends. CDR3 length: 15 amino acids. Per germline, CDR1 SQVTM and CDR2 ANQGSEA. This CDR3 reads CSGRQERGAVGELFF. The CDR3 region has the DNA TGCAGCGGTCGACAGGAAAGGGGGGCGGTCGGGGAGCTGTTTTTT.

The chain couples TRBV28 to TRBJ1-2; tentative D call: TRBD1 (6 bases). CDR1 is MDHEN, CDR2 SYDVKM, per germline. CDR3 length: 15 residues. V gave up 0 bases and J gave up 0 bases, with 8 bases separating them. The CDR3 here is CASSLWQGSNYGYTF. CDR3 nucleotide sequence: TGTGCCAGCAGTTTATGGCAGGGGTCTAACTATGGCTACACCTTC.

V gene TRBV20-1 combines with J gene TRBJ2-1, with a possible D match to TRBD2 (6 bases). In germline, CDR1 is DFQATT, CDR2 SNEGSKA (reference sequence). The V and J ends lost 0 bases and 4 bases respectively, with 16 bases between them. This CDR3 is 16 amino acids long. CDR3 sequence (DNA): TGCAGTGCTAGAGACCGTTGGGGGAGGCAATACAATGAGCAGTTCTTC. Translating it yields CSARDRWGRQYNEQFF.

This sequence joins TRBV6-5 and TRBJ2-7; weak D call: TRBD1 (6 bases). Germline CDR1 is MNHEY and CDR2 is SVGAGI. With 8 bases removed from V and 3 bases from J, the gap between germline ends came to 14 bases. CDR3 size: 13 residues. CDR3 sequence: CASGEEGGYEQYF. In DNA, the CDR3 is TGTGCCAGCGGTGAGGAAGGGGGCTACGAGCAGTACTTC.

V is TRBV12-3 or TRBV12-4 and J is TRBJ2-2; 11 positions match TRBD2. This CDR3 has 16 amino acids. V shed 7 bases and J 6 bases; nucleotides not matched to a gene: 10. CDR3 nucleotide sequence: TGTGCCAGCACCAATAGCGGGGGGGCGGATCCCGGGGAGCTGTTTTTT. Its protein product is CASTNSGGADPGELFF.

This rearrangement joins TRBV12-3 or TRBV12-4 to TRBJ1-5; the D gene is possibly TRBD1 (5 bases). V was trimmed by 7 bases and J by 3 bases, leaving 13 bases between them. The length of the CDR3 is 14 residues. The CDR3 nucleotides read TGTGCCAGCAACACGGGACGGGACAATCAGCCCCAGCATTTT. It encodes CASNTGRDNQPQHF.